The T cell receptor beta chain described here comes from a study of shared clonotypes between healthy human individuals. Study context: Used for every donor were three CD4 naive, three CD4 memory, two CD8 naive and one CD8 memory plate.

It was at deep level that the assay was run. As handled by the study authors: Filtering of immunoSEQ junctional sequences could not match full-length read filtering. TCRdb's table, derived via immunoSEQ multiplex PCR, lists solely in-frame clones and lacks some. That table furnishes V, J and clone size, whereas the DNA furnished D and trimming. The repertoire includes 2 million to 2.5 million clones, 80% to 95% of them detected once, and 0.39% sits in the top ten. The clonotype comes from a man aged 18 to 30 in good health. Some clones in this sample may be carry-over from other donors' samples. The sample taken for sequencing was naive CD4+ T cells from PBMCs. Subset: CD45RA+ positively selected.

The CDR3 DNA reads as TGTGCCAGCAGCGGCAGTGGGGGGTCCTTGAATGAAAAACTGTTTTTT. Protein: CASSGSGGSLNEKLFF. This chain uses TRBV28 with TRBJ1-4; a weak D match, TRBD1 (5 bases). The germline V gene has CDR1 MDHEN and CDR2 SYDVKM. The CDR3 consists of 16 residues. V lost 6 bases and J lost 5, with 19 bases in between. The whole variable domain, filled in from reference TRBV28 and TRBJ1-4, reads DVKVTQSSRYLVKRTGEKVFLECVQDMDHENMFWYRQDPGLGLRLIYFSYDVKMKEKGDIPEGYSVSREKKERFSLILESASTNQTSMYLCASSGSGGSLNEKLFFGSGTQLSVL.